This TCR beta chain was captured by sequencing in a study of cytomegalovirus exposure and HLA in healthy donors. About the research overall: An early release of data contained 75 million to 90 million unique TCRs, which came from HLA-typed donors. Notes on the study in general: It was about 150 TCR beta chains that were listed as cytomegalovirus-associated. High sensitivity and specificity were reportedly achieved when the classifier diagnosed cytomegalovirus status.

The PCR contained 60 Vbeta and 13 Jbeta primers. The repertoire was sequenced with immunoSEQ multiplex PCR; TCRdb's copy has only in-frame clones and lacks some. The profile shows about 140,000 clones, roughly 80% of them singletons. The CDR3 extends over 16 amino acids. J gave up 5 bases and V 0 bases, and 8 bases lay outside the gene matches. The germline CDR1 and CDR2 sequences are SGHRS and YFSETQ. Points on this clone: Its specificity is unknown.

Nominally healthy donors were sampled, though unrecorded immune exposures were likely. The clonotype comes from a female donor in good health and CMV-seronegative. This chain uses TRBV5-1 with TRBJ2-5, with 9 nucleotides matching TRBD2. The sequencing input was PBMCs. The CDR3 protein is CASSLGPSGMGETQYF. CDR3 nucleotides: TGCGCCAGCAGCTTGGGCCCTAGCGGGATGGGGGAGACCCAGTACTTC. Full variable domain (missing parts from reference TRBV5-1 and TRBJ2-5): KAGVTQTPRYLIKTRGQQVTLSCSPISGHRSVSWYQQTPGQGLQFLFEYFSETQRNKGNFPGRFSGRQFSNSRSEMNVSTLELGDSALYLCASSLGPSGMGETQYFGPGTRLLVL.